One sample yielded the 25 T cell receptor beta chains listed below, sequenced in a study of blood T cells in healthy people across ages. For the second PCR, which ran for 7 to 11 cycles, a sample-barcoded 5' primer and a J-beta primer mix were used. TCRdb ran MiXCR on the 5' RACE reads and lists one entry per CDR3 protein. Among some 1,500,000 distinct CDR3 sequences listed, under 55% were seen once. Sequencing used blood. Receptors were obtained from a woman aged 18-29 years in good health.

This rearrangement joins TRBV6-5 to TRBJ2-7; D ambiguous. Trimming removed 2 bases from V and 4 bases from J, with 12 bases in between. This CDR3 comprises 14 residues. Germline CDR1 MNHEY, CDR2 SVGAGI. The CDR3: CASSYASIRYEQYF. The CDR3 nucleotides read TGTGCCAGCAGTTACGCGAGTATTAGGTACGAGCAGTACTTC.

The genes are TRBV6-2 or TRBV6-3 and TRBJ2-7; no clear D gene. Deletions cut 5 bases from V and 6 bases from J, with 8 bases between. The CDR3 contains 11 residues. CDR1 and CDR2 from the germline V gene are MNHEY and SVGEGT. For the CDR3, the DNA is TGTGCCAGCAGTACCGAGACCGAGCAGTACTTC. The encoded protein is CASSTETEQYF.

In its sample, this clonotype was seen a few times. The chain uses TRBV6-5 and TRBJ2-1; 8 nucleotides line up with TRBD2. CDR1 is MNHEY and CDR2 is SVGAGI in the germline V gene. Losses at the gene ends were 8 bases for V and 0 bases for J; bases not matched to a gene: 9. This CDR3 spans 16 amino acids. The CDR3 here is CASVAGGPISYNEQFF. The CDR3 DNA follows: TGTGCCAGCGTCGCGGGGGGACCTATCTCCTACAATGAGCAGTTCTTC.

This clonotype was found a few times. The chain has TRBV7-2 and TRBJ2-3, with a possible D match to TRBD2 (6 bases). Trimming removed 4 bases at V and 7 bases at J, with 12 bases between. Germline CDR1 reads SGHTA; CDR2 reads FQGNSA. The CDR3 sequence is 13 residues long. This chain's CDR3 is CASSSRSGNTQYF. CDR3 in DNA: TGTGCCAGCAGCTCGCGTAGCGGAAATACGCAGTATTTT.

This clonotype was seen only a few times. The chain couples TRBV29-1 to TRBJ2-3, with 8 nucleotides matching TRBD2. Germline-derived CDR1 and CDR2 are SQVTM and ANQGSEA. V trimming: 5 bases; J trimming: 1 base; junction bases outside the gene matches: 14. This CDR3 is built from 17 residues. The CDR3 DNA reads TGCAGCGTTAACCGGGGGGGCGGTTATTTCGGCACAGATACGCAGTATTTT. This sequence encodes CSVNRGGGYFGTDTQYF.

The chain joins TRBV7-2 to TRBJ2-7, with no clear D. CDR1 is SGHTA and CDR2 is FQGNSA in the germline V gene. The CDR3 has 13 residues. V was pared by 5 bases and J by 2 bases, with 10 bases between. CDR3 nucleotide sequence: TGTGCCAGCAGCGTTGTATCTACCTACGAGCAGTACTTC. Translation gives CASSVVSTYEQYF. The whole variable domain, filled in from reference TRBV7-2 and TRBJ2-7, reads GAGVSQSPSNKVTEKGKDVELRCDPISGHTALYWYRQSLGQGLEFLIYFQGNSAPDKSGLPSDRFSAERTGGSVSTLTIQRTQQEDSAVYLCASSVVSTYEQYFGPGTRLTVT.

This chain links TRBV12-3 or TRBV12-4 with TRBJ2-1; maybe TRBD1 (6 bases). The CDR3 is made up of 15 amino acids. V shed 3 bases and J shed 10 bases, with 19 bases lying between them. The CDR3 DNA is TGTGCCAGCAGTTTCGGGGCAGGGGAGTCAAACGAGCAGTTCTTC. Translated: CASSFGAGESNEQFF.

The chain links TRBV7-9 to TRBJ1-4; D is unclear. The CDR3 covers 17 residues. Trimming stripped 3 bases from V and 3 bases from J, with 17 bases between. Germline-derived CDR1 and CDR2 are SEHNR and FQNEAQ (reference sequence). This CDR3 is CASSFSTSYDPNEKLFF. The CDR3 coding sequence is TGTGCCAGCAGCTTCTCAACCTCTTATGACCCTAATGAAAAACTGTTTTTT.

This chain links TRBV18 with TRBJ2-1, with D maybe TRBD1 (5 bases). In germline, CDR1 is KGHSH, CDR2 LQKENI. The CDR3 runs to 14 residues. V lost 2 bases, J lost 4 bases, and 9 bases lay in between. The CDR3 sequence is CASSPTRQYNEQFF. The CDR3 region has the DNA TGTGCCAGCTCACCAACGAGACAGTACAATGAGCAGTTCTTC. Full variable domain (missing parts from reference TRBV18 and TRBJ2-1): NAGVMQNPRHLVRRRGQEARLRCSPMKGHSHVYWYRQLPEEGLKFMVYLQKENIIDESGMPKERFSAEFPKEGPSILRIQQVVRGDSAAYFCASSPTRQYNEQFFGPGTRLTVL.

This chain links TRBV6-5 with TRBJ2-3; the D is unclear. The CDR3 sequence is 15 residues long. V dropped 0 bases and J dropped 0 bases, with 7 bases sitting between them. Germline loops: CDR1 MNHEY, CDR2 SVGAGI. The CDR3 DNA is TGTGCCAGCAGTTACTCGACCCTTAGCACAGATACGCAGTATTTT. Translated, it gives CASSYSTLSTDTQYF.

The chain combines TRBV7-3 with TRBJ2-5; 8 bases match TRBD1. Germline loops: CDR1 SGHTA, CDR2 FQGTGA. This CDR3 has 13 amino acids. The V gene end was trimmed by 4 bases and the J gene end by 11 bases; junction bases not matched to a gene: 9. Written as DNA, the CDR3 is TGTGCCAGCAGCTCTAGGACAGGGAATGAGCAGTACTTC. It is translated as CASSSRTGNEQYF. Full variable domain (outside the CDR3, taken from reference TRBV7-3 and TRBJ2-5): GAGVSQTPSNKVTEKGKYVELRCDPISGHTALYWYRQSLGQGPEFLIYFQGTGAADDSGLPNDRFFAVRPEGSVSTLKIQRTERGDSAVYLCASSSRTGNEQYFGPGTRLLVL.

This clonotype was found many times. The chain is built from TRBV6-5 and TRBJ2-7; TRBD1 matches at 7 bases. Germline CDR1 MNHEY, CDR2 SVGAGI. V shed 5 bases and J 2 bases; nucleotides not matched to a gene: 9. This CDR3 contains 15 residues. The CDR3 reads CASSHRDSQAYEQYF. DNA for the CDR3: TGTGCCAGCAGTCACCGGGACAGTCAAGCCTACGAGCAGTACTTC.

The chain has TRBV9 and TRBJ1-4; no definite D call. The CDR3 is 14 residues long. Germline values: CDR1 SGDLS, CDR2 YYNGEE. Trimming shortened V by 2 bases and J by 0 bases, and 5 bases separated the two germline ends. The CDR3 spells CASSVSTTNEKLFF. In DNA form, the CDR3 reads TGTGCCAGCAGCGTCTCTACAACTAATGAAAAACTGTTTTTT.

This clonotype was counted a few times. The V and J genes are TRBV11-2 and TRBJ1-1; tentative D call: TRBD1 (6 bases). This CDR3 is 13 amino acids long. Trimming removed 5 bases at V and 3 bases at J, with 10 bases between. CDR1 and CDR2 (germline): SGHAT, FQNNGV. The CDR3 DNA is TGTGCCAGCAGCGGGGGGGCGGACACTGAAGCTTTCTTT. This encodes CASSGGADTEAFF. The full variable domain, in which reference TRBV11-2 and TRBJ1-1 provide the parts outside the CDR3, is EAGVAQSPRYKIIEKRQSVAFWCNPISGHATLYWYQQILGQGPKLLIQFQNNGVVDDSQLPKDRFSAERLKGVDSTLKIQPAKLEDSAVYLCASSGGADTEAFFGQGTRLTVV.

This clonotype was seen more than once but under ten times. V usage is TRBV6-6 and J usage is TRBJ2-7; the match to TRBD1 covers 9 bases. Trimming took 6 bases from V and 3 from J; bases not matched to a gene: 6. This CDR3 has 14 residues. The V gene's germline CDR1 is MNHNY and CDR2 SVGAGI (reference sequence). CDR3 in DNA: TGTGCCAGCAGCGGGACAGGGACTCACTACGAGCAGTACTTC. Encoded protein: CASSGTGTHYEQYF.

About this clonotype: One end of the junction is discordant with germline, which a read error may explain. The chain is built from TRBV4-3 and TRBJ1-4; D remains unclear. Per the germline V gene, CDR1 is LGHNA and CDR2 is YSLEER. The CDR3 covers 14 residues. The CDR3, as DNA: TGCGCCAGCAGCCAGGGCGTCCAGAATGAAAAACCGTTTTTT. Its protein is CASSQGVQNEKPFF.

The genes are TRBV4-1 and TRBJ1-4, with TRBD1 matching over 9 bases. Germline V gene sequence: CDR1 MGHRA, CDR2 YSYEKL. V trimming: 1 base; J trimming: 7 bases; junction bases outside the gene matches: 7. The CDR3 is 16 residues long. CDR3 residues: CASSQGVQGAGEKLFF. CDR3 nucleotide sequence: TGCGCCAGCAGCCAAGGGGTACAGGGGGCTGGTGAAAAACTGTTTTTT.

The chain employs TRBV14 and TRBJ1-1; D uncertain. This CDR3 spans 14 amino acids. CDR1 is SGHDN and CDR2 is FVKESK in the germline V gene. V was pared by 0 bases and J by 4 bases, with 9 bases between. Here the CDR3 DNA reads TGTGCCAGCAGCCAAGAAATATTGGGCACTGAAGCTTTCTTT. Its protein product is CASSQEILGTEAFF. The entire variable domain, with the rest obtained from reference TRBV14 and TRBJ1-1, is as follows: EAGVTQFPSHSVIEKGQTVTLRCDPISGHDNLYWYRRVMGKEIKFLLHFVKESKQDESGMPNNRFLAERTGGTYSTLKVQPAELEDSGVYFCASSQEILGTEAFFGQGTRLTVV.

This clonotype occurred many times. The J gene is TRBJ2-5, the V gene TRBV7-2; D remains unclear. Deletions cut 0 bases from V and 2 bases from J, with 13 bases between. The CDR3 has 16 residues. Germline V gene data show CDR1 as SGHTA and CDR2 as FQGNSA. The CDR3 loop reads CASSLAGTVRQETQYF. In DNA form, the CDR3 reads TGTGCCAGCAGCTTAGCGGGAACCGTAAGGCAAGAGACCCAGTACTTC.

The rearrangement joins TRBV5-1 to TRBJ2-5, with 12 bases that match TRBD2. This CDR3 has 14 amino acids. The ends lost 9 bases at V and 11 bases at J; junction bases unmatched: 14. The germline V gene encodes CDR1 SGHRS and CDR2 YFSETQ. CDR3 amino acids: CATHEGTSGSEQYF. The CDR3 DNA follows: TGCGCCACTCACGAGGGGACTAGCGGGTCAGAGCAGTACTTC.

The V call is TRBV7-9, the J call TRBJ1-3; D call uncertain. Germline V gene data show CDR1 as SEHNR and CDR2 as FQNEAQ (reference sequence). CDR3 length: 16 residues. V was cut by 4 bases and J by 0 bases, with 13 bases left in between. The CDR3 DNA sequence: TGTGCCAGCAGCTCGTCGACGGACTACTCTGGAAACACCATATATTTT. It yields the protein CASSSSTDYSGNTIYF.

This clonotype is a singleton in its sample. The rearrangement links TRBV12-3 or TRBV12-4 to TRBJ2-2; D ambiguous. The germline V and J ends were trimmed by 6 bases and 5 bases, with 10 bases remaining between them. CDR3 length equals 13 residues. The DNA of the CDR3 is TGTGCCAGCAGGGCCATAGGTACCGGGGAGCTGTTTTTT. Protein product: CASRAIGTGELFF.

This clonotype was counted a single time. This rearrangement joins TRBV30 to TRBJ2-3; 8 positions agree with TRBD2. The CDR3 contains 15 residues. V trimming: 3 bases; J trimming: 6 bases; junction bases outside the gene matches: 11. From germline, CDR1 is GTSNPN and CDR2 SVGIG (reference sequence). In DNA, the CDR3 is TGTGCCTGGAGGCTGAGCGGGGGAGGCAGGGATACGCAGTATTTT. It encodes CAWRLSGGGRDTQYF.

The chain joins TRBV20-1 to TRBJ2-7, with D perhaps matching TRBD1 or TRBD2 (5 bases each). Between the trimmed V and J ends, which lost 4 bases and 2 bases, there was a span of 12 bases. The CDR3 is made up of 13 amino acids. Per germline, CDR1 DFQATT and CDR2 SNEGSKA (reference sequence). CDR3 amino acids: CSATGTTAYEQYF. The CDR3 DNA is TGCAGTGCTACCGGGACCACGGCCTACGAGCAGTACTTC.

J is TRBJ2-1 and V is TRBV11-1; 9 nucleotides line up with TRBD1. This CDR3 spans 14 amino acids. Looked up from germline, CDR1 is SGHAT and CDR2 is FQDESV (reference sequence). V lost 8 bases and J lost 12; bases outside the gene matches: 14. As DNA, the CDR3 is TGTGCCAGCTCACAGGGGGCCGCACATGGTGGGCAGTTCTTC. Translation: CASSQGAAHGGQFF.